Listed below are T cell receptor beta chains from one sample, sequenced in a study of OX40 agonist ivuxolimab in advanced cancers. The data were produced by immunoSEQ multiplex PCR, yet TCRdb's version contains in-frame clones alone and is incomplete. The repertoire consists of over 14,000 clones, with 70% occurring once and the leading ten covering 35% to 40%. The starting material was CD4+ or CD8+ T cells sorted from blood, obtained in a trial of the OX40 agonist ivuxolimab. The receptors were sampled from an adult with an advanced solid tumor such as melanoma, head and neck, liver or kidney cancer. Each CDR3 is given with its conserved first and last residue. A D gene is named only where the DNA matches it firmly. Expanded clones get a size class; other rows say once, few or many, or leave the size out.

D	V	J	length	size	CDR3	DNA
.	TRBV9	TRBJ2-1	13	few	CASSVGQQFEQFF	TGTGCCAGCAGCGTAGGACAGCAGTTTGAGCAGTTCTTC
TRBD2	TRBV7-9	TRBJ2-1	15	.	CASSLGTSERNEQFF	TGTGCCAGCAGCCTAGGGACTAGCGAGAGAAATGAGCAGTTCTTC
.	TRBV6-5	TRBJ2-7	13	.	CASRTGRGYEQYF	TGTGCCAGCAGAACAGGGAGAGGCTACGAGCAGTACTTC
.	TRBV4-1	TRBJ1-4	15	.	CASSQETRVGEKLFF	TGCGCCAGCAGCCAAGAGACCCGGGTTGGGGAAAAACTGTTTTTT
TRBD1	TRBV11-1	TRBJ1-1	15	few	CASSPFTGGQTEAFF	TGTGCCAGCAGCCCATTTACAGGGGGCCAAACTGAAGCTTTCTTT
.	TRBV19	TRBJ1-1	12	.	CASSARQAEAFF	TGTGCCAGTAGTGCGAGACAGGCTGAAGCTTTCTTT
.	TRBV5-1	TRBJ1-4	15	once	CASSLAGGVNEKLFF	TGCGCCAGCAGCTTGGCCGGTGGAGTTAATGAAAAACTGTTTTTT
.	TRBV30	TRBJ1-1	13	.	CAWSVGGNTEAFF	TGTGCCTGGAGTGTGGGAGGGAACACTGAAGCTTTCTTT
TRBD2	TRBV4-1	TRBJ2-7	15	.	CASSQGTSGHYEQYF	TGCGCCAGCAGCCAAGGGACTAGCGGACACTACGAGCAGTACTTC
TRBD1	TRBV10-3	TRBJ2-1	15	few	CAISESLQGVNEQFF	TGTGCCATCAGTGAGTCGCTACAGGGGGTCAATGAGCAGTTCTTC
.	TRBV28	TRBJ2-2	14	medium-sized	CASSPDLNTGELFF	TGTGCCAGCAGCCCGGACTTGAACACCGGGGAGCTGTTTTTT
.	TRBV27	TRBJ2-3	15	.	CASSYGGPSTDTQYF	TGTGCCAGCAGTTATGGCGGACCAAGCACAGATACGCAGTATTTT
.	TRBV19	TRBJ1-1	13	.	CASSIAGGTEAFF	TGTGCCAGTAGTATAGCGGGAGGAACTGAAGCTTTCTTT
.	TRBV27	TRBJ2-7	13	.	CASSLSGSPEQYF	TGTGCCAGCAGTTTATCTGGATCCCCCGAGCAGTACTTC
TRBD1	TRBV27	TRBJ2-1	16	.	CASTPGQGDSYNEQFF	TGTGCCAGCACCCCCGGACAGGGTGACTCCTACAATGAGCAGTTCTTC
.	TRBV27	TRBJ1-1	13	.	CASSPGPNTEAFF	TGTGCCAGCAGTCCGGGGCCAAACACTGAAGCTTTCTTT
TRBD2	TRBV7-7	TRBJ2-3	18	.	CASSYLFGTSGNAQPQYF	TGTGCTAGCAGCTACCTATTCGGGACTAGCGGGAATGCGCAGCCGCAGTATTTT
.	TRBV21-1	TRBJ2-7	14	.	CASSKASEDYEQYF	TGTGCCAGCAGCAAAGCCTCAGAAGACTACGAGCAGTACTTC
.	TRBV4-1	TRBJ1-5	15	few	CASSQDSGGNQPQHF	TGCGCCAGCAGCCAAGATAGCGGGGGCAATCAGCCCCAGCATTTT
TRBD2	TRBV5-1	TRBJ2-7	15	large	CASSLDSGNSYEQYF	TGCGCCAGCAGCTTGGATAGCGGGAATTCCTACGAGCAGTACTTC
.	TRBV6-1	TRBJ2-5	15	few	CASSELGSAWTPRDF	TGTGCCAGCAGCGAACTCGGGAGCGCGTGGACCCCGAGGGACTTC
.	TRBV28	TRBJ2-3	17	.	CAAGSETFTGVPDTQYF	TGTGCCGCAGGTTCGGAAACTTTCACTGGAGTTCCAGATACGCAGTATTTT
.	TRBV19	TRBJ1-3	14	few	CASGQANSGNTIYF	TGTGCCAGCGGCCAGGCGAACTCTGGAAACACCATATATTTT
.	TRBV7-2	TRBJ2-7	15	.	CASSPAFSRHYEQYF	TGTGCCAGCAGCCCGGCGTTCTCGCGGCACTACGAGCAGTACTTC
.	TRBV5-6	TRBJ1-1	15	.	CASSLGLGGNTEAFF	TGTGCCAGCAGCTTGGGGTTGGGGGGCAATACTGAAGCTTTCTTT
TRBD2	TRBV7-9	TRBJ2-7	16	.	CASSSPRLAYSYEQYF	TGTGCCAGCAGCTCGCCGCGACTAGCGTACTCCTACGAGCAGTACTTC
.	TRBV2	TRBJ1-5	15	.	CASSVSTESNQPQHF	TGTGCCAGCAGTGTATCGACAGAAAGCAATCAGCCCCAGCATTTT
.	TRBV28	TRBJ2-7	10	.	CASSDYEQYF	TGTGCCAGCAGTGACTACGAGCAGTACTTC
TRBD1	TRBV5-4	TRBJ1-2	15	medium-sized	CASSWDRQLGYGYTF	TGTGCCAGCAGCTGGGACAGGCAGTTGGGGTATGGCTACACCTTC
TRBD1	TRBV5-1	TRBJ1-1	13	.	CASSMTGPLEAFF	TGCGCCAGCAGCATGACAGGGCCCCTTGAAGCTTTCTTT
.	TRBV11-1	TRBJ2-1	18	few	CASSLEGLGMGSYNEQFF	TGTGCCAGCAGCTTAGAGGGACTTGGTATGGGCTCCTACAATGAGCAGTTCTTC
.	TRBV5-1	TRBJ2-3	13	few	CASSLEETDTQYF	TGCGCCAGCAGCTTGGAGGAAACAGATACGCAGTATTTT
.	TRBV5-5	TRBJ2-1	12	.	CASTLGTWEQFF	TGTGCCAGCACCTTGGGGACTTGGGAGCAGTTCTTC
.	TRBV19	TRBJ1-5	17	many	CASSTTLLSSRHQPQHF	TGTGCCAGTAGTACTACCCTACTCTCATCTAGGCATCAGCCCCAGCATTTT
TRBD2	TRBV5-4	TRBJ2-3	16	.	CASSFLAGVDLDTQYF	TGTGCCAGCAGCTTTTTAGCGGGAGTAGACTTAGATACGCAGTATTTT
.	TRBV2	TRBJ2-3	13	.	CASFRGPTDTQYF	TGTGCCAGCTTTAGGGGTCCGACAGATACGCAGTATTTT
TRBD2	TRBV5-6	TRBJ2-1	16	.	CASSRSGRSSYNEQFF	TGTGCCAGCAGCCGAAGCGGGAGGAGCTCCTACAATGAGCAGTTCTTC
TRBD2	TRBV7-9	TRBJ2-1	15	.	CASSPAGGRYNEQFF	TGTGCCAGCAGCCCAGCGGGAGGAAGGTACAATGAGCAGTTCTTC
.	TRBV7-9	TRBJ2-7	15	.	CASSPPRARTYEQYF	TGTGCCAGCAGCCCACCCCGCGCGAGGACCTACGAGCAGTACTTC
TRBD2	TRBV5-6	TRBJ2-7	15	.	CASSLVASGSYEQYF	TGTGCCAGCAGCTTAGTTGCTAGCGGGAGCTACGAGCAGTACTTC
TRBD1	TRBV10-1	TRBJ1-5	18	medium-sized	CASSGGTGGPYPLQPQHF	TGCGCCAGCAGTGGGGGAACAGGGGGCCCTTATCCCCTCCAGCCCCAGCATTTT
TRBD2	TRBV6-1	TRBJ2-3	17	once	CASSEAPGLAGLDTQYF	TGTGCCAGCAGTGAAGCGCCGGGACTAGCGGGCCTAGATACGCAGTATTTT
TRBD2	TRBV6-1	TRBJ2-4	19	.	CASSEWGSGSISYENIQYF	TGTGCCAGCAGTGAATGGGGTAGCGGGAGCATATCATATGAAAACATTCAGTACTTC
TRBD1	TRBV5-1	TRBJ1-2	16	.	CASSPGQYSYNYGYTF	TGCGCCAGCAGCCCGGGACAGTACTCATATAACTATGGCTACACCTTC
.	TRBV9	TRBJ1-1	12	.	CASSGGGVEAFF	TGTGCCAGCAGCGGGGGTGGGGTCGAAGCTTTCTTT
TRBD2	TRBV7-9	TRBJ2-3	18	few	CATPGLAGGPDGTDTQYF	TGTGCCACCCCGGGACTAGCGGGAGGGCCGGACGGGACAGATACGCAGTATTTT
.	TRBV21-1	TRBJ2-1	18	.	CASSNLRVASGRLYEQFF	TGTGCCAGCAGCAACCTTCGGGTGGCTAGCGGGAGATTGTATGAGCAGTTCTTC
.	TRBV2	TRBJ2-4	10	.	CASSGMTQYF	TGTGCCAGCAGTGGGATGACTCAGTACTTC
TRBD2	TRBV27	TRBJ2-1	19	.	CASSSNPGIAGGPGNEQFF	TGTGCCAGCAGTTCCAACCCCGGAATTGCGGGAGGGCCAGGGAATGAGCAGTTCTTC
.	TRBV7-9	TRBJ1-1	13	.	CASSLGDGAEAFF	TGTGCCAGCAGCTTAGGGGACGGGGCTGAAGCTTTCTTT
.	TRBV30	TRBJ2-3	15	.	CAWSVTGGRTDTQYF	TGTGCCTGGAGTGTAACCGGGGGCCGAACAGATACGCAGTATTTT
TRBD2	TRBV13	TRBJ2-1	17	.	CASSLILAGDSYNEQFF	TGTGCCAGCAGCTTAATACTAGCGGGAGACTCCTACAATGAGCAGTTCTTC
TRBD2	TRBV7-9	TRBJ2-5	18	.	CASSLQGVAGGFQETQYF	TGTGCCAGCAGCCTACAAGGGGTAGCGGGAGGCTTCCAAGAGACCCAGTACTTC